A single TCR beta chain is shown here with its context. Original methodology: Amplification from reference gene primers served as the basis for estimated nucleated cell counts. Assay: immunoSEQ multiplex PCR; the TCRdb copy retains only in-frame clones and omits some. V and J calls and clone size come straight from that table; D and trimming were deduced from the DNA. The repertoire consists of 150,000 to 200,000 clones, with roughly 77% occurring once and the leading ten covering roughly a tenth. These data are taken from a study of blood T cell repertoires in COVID-19. Study background: Researchers got acute and convalescent COVID-19 samples from the United States, Italy and Spain.

The material sequenced was peripheral blood. This TCR was recovered from a human donor in a cohort sampled during active COVID-19.

In nucleotides, the CDR3 is TGTGCCAGCAGCTTAGTGCGGGAGAGGGTCCACGGGGAGCTGTTTTTT. This codes for CASSLVRERVHGELFF. The V and J genes are TRBV7-8 and TRBJ2-2, with 7 bases matching TRBD2. Trimming took 1 base from V and 7 from J; bases not matched to a gene: 9. This CDR3 is built from 16 residues. Germline CDR1 and CDR2: SGHVS and FQNEAQ.